These 24 T cell receptor beta chains originate from one sample sequenced in a study of identical twins (TCRdb year 2016). The library was produced with 5' RACE. Reads for this sample came from an Illumina HiSeq 2000. The public reads were reanalyzed by TCRdb: fastp trimming at Q25, MiXCR alignment, in-frame beta chains only. Rows merge per CDR3 protein into single entries with the most common DNA and genes. In all, the sample holds about 520,000 distinct CDR3 sequences, and roughly a fifth of those were seen once. The ten most abundant clones make up around 0.91% of the sample. The same sample was also studied in work on T cells expressing NK-cell markers.

Sequencing was carried out using CD4+ T cells sorted from blood. The receptor set was obtained from a woman under 30 in good health.

The chain is built from TRBV10-3 and TRBJ2-1; the D gene is possibly TRBD1 (6 bases). The germline V gene encodes CDR1 ENHRY and CDR2 SYGVKD. The germline V and J ends were trimmed by 10 bases and 4 bases, with 20 bases remaining between them. This CDR3 contains 15 residues. DNA for the CDR3: TGTGCCACGGCGGACAGCTCTTGGGGGTACAATGAGCAGTTCTTC. This codes for CATADSSWGYNEQFF.

The CDR3 reads CASSLTPGYGYTF. Here the CDR3 DNA reads TGTGCCAGCAGCTTAACCCCCGGGTATGGCTACACCTTC. V and J are TRBV7-3 and TRBJ1-2; D unclear. The CDR3 length is 13 residues. Between the trimmed V and J ends, which lost 0 bases and 5 bases, there was a span of 7 bases. The V gene's germline CDR1 is SGHTA and CDR2 FQGTGA.

The chain combines TRBV6-2 or TRBV6-3 with TRBJ1-1, with D possibly matching TRBD1 (6 bases). CDR3 length: 13 residues. Germline CDR1 reads MNHEY; CDR2 reads SVGEGT. V was shortened by 2 bases and J by 5 bases, with 9 bases between the two germline ends. The CDR3 nucleotides are TGTGCCAGCAGTTACAGGGGGACGACTGAAGCTTTCTTT. This gives the protein CASSYRGTTEAFF.

V usage is TRBV12-3 or TRBV12-4 and J usage is TRBJ2-7; tentative D call: TRBD2 (7 bases). Trimming took 6 bases from V and 7 from J, leaving 22 bases between them. This CDR3 has 15 residues. The CDR3 DNA reads TGTGCCAGCAGGCGGGGGCGGGACACCCGCGGGGAGCAGTACTTC. This encodes CASRRGRDTRGEQYF.

This clonotype was found a few times. The genes are TRBV2 and TRBJ1-1; tentative D call: TRBD1 (6 bases). Germline assignment: CDR1 SNHLY and CDR2 FYNNEI. The germline V and J ends were trimmed by 8 bases and 0 bases, with 13 bases remaining between them. This CDR3 contains 14 residues. This chain's CDR3 is CASGGTLMNTEAFF. CDR3 DNA: TGTGCCAGCGGGGGCACCTTGATGAACACTGAAGCTTTCTTT.

This clonotype was counted many times. The chain joins TRBV25-1 to TRBJ2-1, with 11 nucleotides matching TRBD2. The CDR3 runs to 14 residues. Trimming took 5 bases from V and 9 from J; bases not matched to a gene: 6. CDR1 MGHDK and CDR2 SYGVNS come from the germline V gene. The CDR3 sequence is CASSLSGGAGEQFF. CDR3 bases: TGTGCCAGCAGTCTTAGCGGGGGGGCAGGTGAGCAGTTCTTC.

This chain connects TRBV15 to TRBJ1-6, with no clear D. In germline, CDR1 is LNHNV, CDR2 YYDKDF (reference sequence). The CDR3 sequence is 13 residues long. V lost 5 bases and J lost 5, with 7 bases in between. The CDR3 sequence is CATSRVNNSPLHF. The CDR3 DNA sequence: TGTGCCACCAGCCGAGTTAATAATTCACCCCTCCACTTT.

The V gene is TRBV6-2 or TRBV6-3, the J gene TRBJ1-2; a possible D gene is TRBD1 (5 bases). V was cut by 2 bases and J by 8 bases, with 9 bases left in between. The V gene's germline CDR1 is MNHEY and CDR2 SVGEGT. This CDR3 is built from 12 residues. CDR3 residues: CASSYPDIGYTF. The CDR3 DNA is TGTGCCAGCAGTTACCCGGACATCGGCTACACCTTC.

The rearrangement links TRBV19 to TRBJ2-2; 8 nucleotides agree with TRBD2. CDR1 and CDR2 (germline): LNHDA, SQIVND (reference sequence). J was trimmed by 5 bases and V by 5 bases; bases with no gene match: 4. This CDR3 has 14 amino acids. Here the CDR3 reads CASSSGRATGELFF. CDR3 in DNA: TGTGCCAGTAGTTCCGGGAGGGCTACCGGGGAGCTGTTTTTT. Full variable domain (outside the CDR3, taken from reference TRBV19 and TRBJ2-2): DGGITQSPKYLFRKEGQNVTLSCEQNLNHDAMYWYRQDPGQGLRLIYYSQIVNDFQKGDIAEGYSVSREKKESFPLTVTSAQKNPTAFYLCASSSGRATGELFFGEGSRLTVL.

The chain links TRBV7-9 to TRBJ2-1; 8 nucleotides line up with TRBD2. CDR3 size: 15 residues. With V trimmed by 1 base and J by 8 bases, 7 bases remained unmatched. Germline CDR1 reads SEHNR; CDR2 reads FQNEAQ (reference sequence). CDR3 residues: CASSLGIAGIDEQFF. In DNA form, the CDR3 reads TGTGCCAGCAGCTTAGGTATAGCGGGAATCGATGAGCAGTTCTTC.

J is TRBJ2-1 and V is TRBV20-1; D is uncertain. Germline V lookup: CDR1 DFQATT, CDR2 SNEGSKA (reference sequence). The V end lost 6 bases, the J end lost 5 bases, and 8 bases lay between the germline ends. This CDR3 has 11 residues. The CDR3 nucleotides are TGCAGTGCAAACCGGAACAATGAGCAGTTCTTC. Its protein product is CSANRNNEQFF.

Comments on this clonotype: The junction and the germline gene differ at one end; a read error may be behind it. This chain joins TRBV4-3 and TRBJ2-3, with D hard to call. This CDR3 spans 16 amino acids. Germline loops: CDR1 LGHNA, CDR2 YSLEER. CDR3 residues: CASSQDLNPRADTQSF. The CDR3 nucleotides are TGCGCCAGCAGCCAAGATTTGAACCCCCGGGCAGATACGCAGTCTTTT.

The genes are TRBV9 and TRBJ2-3; TRBD2 matches 7 bases. Trimming took 3 bases from V and 6 from J; bases not matched to a gene: 13. Germline V gives CDR1 SGDLS, CDR2 YYNGEE. The CDR3 runs to 16 residues. The CDR3 sequence is CASSERPSGVRDTQYF. The CDR3 DNA reads as TGTGCCAGCAGCGAGCGACCCAGCGGGGTAAGGGATACGCAGTATTTT.

The V and J genes are TRBV11-2 and TRBJ1-1; D gene ambiguous. V lost 4 bases and J 11 bases, leaving 14 bases between the germline ends. From germline, CDR1 is SGHAT and CDR2 FQNNGV. CDR3 length equals 12 residues. CDR3 sequence: CASSSDLVGAFF. CDR3 bases: TGTGCCAGCAGCTCAGATCTAGTTGGGGCTTTCTTT.

This clonotype came up many times. The V and J genes are TRBV29-1 and TRBJ2-3; 8 positions agree with TRBD2. CDR1 SQVTM and CDR2 ANQGSEA come from the germline V gene. This CDR3 has 15 amino acids. Germline trimming cut 2 bases from V and 2 bases from J; bases unmatched to any gene: 6. CDR3 protein: CSVEKTGGVTDTQYF. DNA of the CDR3: TGCAGCGTTGAAAAGACCGGGGGGGTCACAGATACGCAGTATTTT.

The V and J genes are TRBV2 and TRBJ1-5; TRBD1 matches 7 bases. Per germline, CDR1 SNHLY and CDR2 FYNNEI. This CDR3 has 15 residues. V was pared by 6 bases and J by 4 bases, with 9 bases of the junction left unmatched. This CDR3 reads CASRAGVTGNQPQHF. DNA for the CDR3: TGTGCCAGCAGGGCGGGGGTGACAGGGAATCAGCCCCAGCATTTT.

This clonotype was recorded a few times. This chain uses TRBV5-5 with TRBJ2-3; 8 nucleotides line up with TRBD2. The CDR3 sequence is 15 residues long. J gave up 5 bases and V 5 bases, and 10 bases lay outside the gene matches. Germline CDR1 reads SGHKS; CDR2 reads YYEKEE (reference sequence). The CDR3 coding sequence is TGTGCCAGCAGGATAGCGGGGTCGGGAGGAGATACGCAGTATTTT. It specifies CASRIAGSGGDTQYF.

This chain connects TRBV9 to TRBJ2-1; 8 bases map to TRBD2. There are 15 residues in the CDR3. Losses at the gene ends were 3 bases for V and 9 bases for J; bases not matched to a gene: 11. The germline V gene encodes CDR1 SGDLS and CDR2 YYNGEE. CDR3 DNA: TGTGCCAGCAGCGCACTTGGGACTAGATCGGCTGAGCAGTTCTTC. Protein sequence: CASSALGTRSAEQFF.

Only a few counts were recorded for this clonotype. The chain combines TRBV21-1 with TRBJ2-2; the DNA was not used to check the table's D call, TRBD1. TRBV21-1 is an annotated pseudogene. The CDR3 has 13 residues. The CDR3 protein is CARGTGNTGELFF. The CDR3 DNA sequence: TGTGCCAGAGGGACAGGGAACACCGGGGAGCTGTTTTTT.

This clonotype has more than one count but fewer than ten. V usage is TRBV5-1 and J usage is TRBJ2-5, with D possibly TRBD2 on 5 matching bases. Germline loops: CDR1 SGHRS, CDR2 YFSETQ. The V and J ends lost 4 bases and 5 bases respectively, with 18 bases between them. This CDR3 has 15 amino acids. The CDR3 coding sequence is TGCGCCAGCAGCCCCAGCCCGGGGAGCGGTGAGACCCAGTACTTC. As protein: CASSPSPGSGETQYF.

The V gene is TRBV27, the J gene TRBJ2-4; D is possibly TRBD2 (5 bases). V lost 6 bases, J lost 4 bases, and 16 bases lay in between. Germline CDR1 and CDR2: MNHEY and SMNVEV (reference sequence). The CDR3 totals 15 residues. CDR3 amino acids: CASSLGPGTKNIQYF. The CDR3 coding sequence is TGTGCCAGCAGCCTAGGGCCGGGAACGAAAAACATTCAGTACTTC.

This clonotype was detected ten times or more. The chain carries TRBV12-3 or TRBV12-4 and TRBJ1-1; D unresolved. V dropped 5 bases and J dropped 3 bases, with 7 bases sitting between them. The CDR3 consists of 12 residues. CDR3 residues: CASSRSHTEAFF. CDR3 bases: TGTGCCAGCAGTAGGAGTCACACTGAAGCTTTCTTT.

This clonotype was detected only a few times. The chain employs TRBV29-1 and TRBJ1-4; no firm D call. Trimming cost V 3 bases and J 7 bases, with 15 bases left between them. CDR3 length: 14 amino acids. Germline loops: CDR1 SQVTM, CDR2 ANQGSEA. For the CDR3, the DNA is TGCAGCGTTGACTCCGGGCTGCAGGCTGAAAAACTGTTTTTT. Translation: CSVDSGLQAEKLFF.

The rearrangement links TRBV12-3 or TRBV12-4 to TRBJ2-7, with 11 positions matching TRBD2. V was pared by 6 bases and J by 6 bases, with 7 bases of the junction left unmatched. The CDR3 runs to 14 residues. The CDR3 DNA reads TGTGCCAGCAGAAGGACTAGCGGGTCTGGCGAGCAGTACTTC. Its translation: CASRRTSGSGEQYF.